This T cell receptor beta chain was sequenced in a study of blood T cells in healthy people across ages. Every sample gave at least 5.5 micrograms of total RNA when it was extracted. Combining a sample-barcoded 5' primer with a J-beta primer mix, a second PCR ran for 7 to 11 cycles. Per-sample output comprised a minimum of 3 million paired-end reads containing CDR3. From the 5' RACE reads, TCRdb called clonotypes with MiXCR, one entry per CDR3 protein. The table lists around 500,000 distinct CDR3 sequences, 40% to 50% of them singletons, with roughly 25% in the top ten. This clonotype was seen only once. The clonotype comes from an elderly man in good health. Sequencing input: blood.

CDR3 residues: CAWGFSGANVLTF. The CDR3 nucleotides read TGTGCCTGGGGGTTCTCTGGGGCCAACGTCCTGACTTTC. The chain recombines TRBV30 with TRBJ2-6; D is unresolved. V gave up 5 bases and J gave up 0 bases, with 5 bases separating them. Germline CDR1 reads GTSNPN; CDR2 reads SVGIG (reference sequence). The CDR3 extends over 13 amino acids.